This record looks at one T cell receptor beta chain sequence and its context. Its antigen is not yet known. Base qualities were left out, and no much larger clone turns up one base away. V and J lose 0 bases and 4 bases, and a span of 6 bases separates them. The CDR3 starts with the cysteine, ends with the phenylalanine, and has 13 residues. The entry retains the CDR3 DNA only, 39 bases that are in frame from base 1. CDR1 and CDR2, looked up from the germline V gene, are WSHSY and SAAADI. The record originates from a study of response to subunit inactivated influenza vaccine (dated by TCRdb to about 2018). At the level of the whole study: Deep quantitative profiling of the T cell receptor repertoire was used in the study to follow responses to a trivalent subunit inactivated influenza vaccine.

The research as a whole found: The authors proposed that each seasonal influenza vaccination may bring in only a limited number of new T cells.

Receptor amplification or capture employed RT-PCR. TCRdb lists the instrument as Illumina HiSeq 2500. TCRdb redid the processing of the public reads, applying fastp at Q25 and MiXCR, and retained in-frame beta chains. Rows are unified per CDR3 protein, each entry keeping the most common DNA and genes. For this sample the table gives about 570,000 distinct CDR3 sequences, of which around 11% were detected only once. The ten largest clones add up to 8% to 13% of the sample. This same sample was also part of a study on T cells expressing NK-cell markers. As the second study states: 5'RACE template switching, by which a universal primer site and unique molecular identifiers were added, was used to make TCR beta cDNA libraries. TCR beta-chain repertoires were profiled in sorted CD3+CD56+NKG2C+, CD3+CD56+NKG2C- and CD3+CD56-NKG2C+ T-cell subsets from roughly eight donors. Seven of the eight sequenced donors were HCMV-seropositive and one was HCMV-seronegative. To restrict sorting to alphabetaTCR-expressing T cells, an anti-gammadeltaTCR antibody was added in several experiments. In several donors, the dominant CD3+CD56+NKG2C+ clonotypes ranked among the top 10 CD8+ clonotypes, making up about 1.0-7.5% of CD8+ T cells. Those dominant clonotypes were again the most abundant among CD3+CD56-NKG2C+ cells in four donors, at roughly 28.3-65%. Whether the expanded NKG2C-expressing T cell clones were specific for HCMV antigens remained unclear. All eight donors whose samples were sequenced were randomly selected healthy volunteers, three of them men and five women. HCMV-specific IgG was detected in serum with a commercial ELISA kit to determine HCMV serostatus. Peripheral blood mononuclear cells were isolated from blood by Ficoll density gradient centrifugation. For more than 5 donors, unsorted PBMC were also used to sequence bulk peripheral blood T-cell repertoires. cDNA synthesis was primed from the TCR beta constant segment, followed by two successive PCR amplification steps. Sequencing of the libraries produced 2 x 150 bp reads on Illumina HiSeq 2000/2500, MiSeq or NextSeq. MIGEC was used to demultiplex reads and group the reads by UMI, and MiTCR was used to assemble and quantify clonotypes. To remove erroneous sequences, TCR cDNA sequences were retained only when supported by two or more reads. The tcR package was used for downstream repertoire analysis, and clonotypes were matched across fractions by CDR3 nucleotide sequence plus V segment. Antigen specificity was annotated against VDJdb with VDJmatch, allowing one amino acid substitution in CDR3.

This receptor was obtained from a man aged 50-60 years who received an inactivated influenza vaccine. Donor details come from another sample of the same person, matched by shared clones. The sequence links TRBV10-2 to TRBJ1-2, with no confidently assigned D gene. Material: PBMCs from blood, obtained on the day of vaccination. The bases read TGCGCCAGCAGTGAGTCTAGCGGCTATGGCTACACCTTC. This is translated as CASSESSGYGYTF.